This T cell receptor (beta chain) was captured by sequencing in a study of molecular identifiers for immune sequencing clone quantification (dated by TCRdb to the late 2010s). About the full investigation: For a replicate experiment, RNA from roughly 20,000 or 100,000 naive CD8 T cells was divided into five aliquots, and four of the five aliquots were sequenced. This methods study benchmarked molecular-identifier clustering-based TCR repertoire sequencing (MIDCIRS) and TCR RNA copy counting, using CD8 T cells to do so. Beyond this particular receptor, the publication reports: In CMV-specific effector cells, clones with more than 20 RNA copies contained over 97% of molecules, whereas in naive cells such clones contained under 1% of molecules. Highly expanded clone sizes could be underestimated because identical TCR molecules may share a barcode. Modeling gave about 3.3 recovered TCR RNA copies per cell versus around 9.9 by digital PCR, implying approximately 30% capture efficiency. Spiked-in Jurkat TCR RNA (approximately 10 copies' worth), which is not part of the donor repertoire, was contained in the naive libraries. When barcode sub-clustering was not used, chimeric consensus sequences inflated TCR diversity, with chimeras reaching as high as 47%. A single cell's worth of spiked-in Jurkat TCR RNA was reported detectable even among 750,000 to 1,000,000 naive CD8 T cells.

Preparation of the library involved PCR. The data were produced on a NextSeq 500. Bulk TCR libraries were prepared as previously described, using TCR primers listed in Table S5. The Qiagen AllPrep DNA/RNA kit was used to purify total RNA. Reads from multiple sequencing runs of the same library were pooled before analysis. The original methods were these. Reads were retained only if the reads had an exact TCR constant sequence, and the retained reads were trimmed to 150 nt and grouped according to their 12-nt molecular barcodes. Within each barcode group, reads were sub-clustered at a 15% Levenshtein threshold, and quality-weighted consensus sequences were built per RNA molecule. Non-functional sequences were filtered out, along with any lower-count sequence sitting one edit away from another sequence. On the basis of fitting two negative binomial distributions, barcode sub-clusters with fewer than 20% of the maximum read count were discarded. Clones were called with MiXCR by TCRdb after fastp trimmed the public reads at Q25, and only in-frame beta chains were retained. Each CDR3 protein gets just one entry, which takes the most common genes and DNA from the rows behind it. The V and J calls and clone size are TCRdb's, not the authors'. The sample includes a few hundred thousand distinct CDR3 sequences, with roughly 24% observed a single time. The ten largest account for around 0.7% of the sample.

About this clonotype itself: Its antigen is unknown. A read error may produce the germline difference seen at one junction end.

Libraries of naive CD8 T cells were built from around 20,000 to 990,000 sorted cells, with 10%, 30% or 50% of the purified RNA used. Naive CD8 T cells, defined as CD8+CD4-CCR7+CD45RA+, were FACS-sorted into RLT Plus buffer on a BD FACSAria II. Roughly nine TCR copies' worth of Jurkat RNA were spiked into 20,000-1,000,000 naive CD8 T cell samples to test detection sensitivity. CD8 T cells were enriched with RosetteSep CD8+ T Cell Enrichment Cocktail and Ficoll-Paque, followed by ACK red cell lysis. The CDR3 starts with the cysteine, ends with the phenylalanine, and has 13 residues. The entry retains the CDR3 DNA only, 39 bases that are in frame from base 1. CDR1 is given as SNHLY and CDR2 as FYNNEI, both from the germline V gene.

The sample consisted of naive CD8+ T cells from blood, with Jurkat cell RNA spiked in. In the paper's terms, the cell subset or site label means: FACS-sorted CD8+CD4-CCR7+CD45RA+ naive T cells. The clonotype originates from a human donor in good health. Some libraries in this study had Jurkat cell RNA spiked in. The rearrangement combines TRBV2 with TRBJ2-3; TRBD2 is a weak D gene call, 5 bases matching. This receptor has the CDR3 CASSVGLTATQYF. The sequence in DNA is TGTGCCAGCAGTGTTGGACTTACAGCTACGCAGTATTTT.